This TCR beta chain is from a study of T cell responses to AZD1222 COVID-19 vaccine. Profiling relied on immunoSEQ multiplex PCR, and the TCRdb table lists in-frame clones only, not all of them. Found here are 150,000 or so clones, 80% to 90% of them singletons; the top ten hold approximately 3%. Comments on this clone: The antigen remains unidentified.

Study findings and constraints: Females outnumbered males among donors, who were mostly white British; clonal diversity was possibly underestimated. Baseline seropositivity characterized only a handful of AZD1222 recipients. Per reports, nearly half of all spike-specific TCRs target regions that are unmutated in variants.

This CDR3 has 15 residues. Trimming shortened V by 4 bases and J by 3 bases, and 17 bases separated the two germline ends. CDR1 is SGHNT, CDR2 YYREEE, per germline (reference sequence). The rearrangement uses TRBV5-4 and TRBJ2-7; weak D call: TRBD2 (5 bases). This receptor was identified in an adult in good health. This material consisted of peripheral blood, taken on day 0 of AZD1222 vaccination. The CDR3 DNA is TGTGCCAGCAGCCCTACCCCACTAGGCGACTACGAGCAGTACTTC. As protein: CASSPTPLGDYEQYF.